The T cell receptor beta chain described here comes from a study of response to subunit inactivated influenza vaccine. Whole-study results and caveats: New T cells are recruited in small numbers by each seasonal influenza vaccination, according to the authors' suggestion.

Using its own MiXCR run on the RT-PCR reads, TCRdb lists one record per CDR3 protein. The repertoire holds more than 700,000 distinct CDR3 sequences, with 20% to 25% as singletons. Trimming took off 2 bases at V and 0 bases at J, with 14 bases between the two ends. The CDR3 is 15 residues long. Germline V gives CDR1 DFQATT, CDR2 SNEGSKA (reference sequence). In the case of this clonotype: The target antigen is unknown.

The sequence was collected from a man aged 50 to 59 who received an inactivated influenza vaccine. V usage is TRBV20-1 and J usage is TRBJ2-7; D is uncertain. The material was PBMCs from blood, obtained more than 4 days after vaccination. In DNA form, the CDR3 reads TGCAGTGCTAGACCTCGAGGCAGGCTCTCCTACGAGCAGTACTTC. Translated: CSARPRGRLSYEQYF.